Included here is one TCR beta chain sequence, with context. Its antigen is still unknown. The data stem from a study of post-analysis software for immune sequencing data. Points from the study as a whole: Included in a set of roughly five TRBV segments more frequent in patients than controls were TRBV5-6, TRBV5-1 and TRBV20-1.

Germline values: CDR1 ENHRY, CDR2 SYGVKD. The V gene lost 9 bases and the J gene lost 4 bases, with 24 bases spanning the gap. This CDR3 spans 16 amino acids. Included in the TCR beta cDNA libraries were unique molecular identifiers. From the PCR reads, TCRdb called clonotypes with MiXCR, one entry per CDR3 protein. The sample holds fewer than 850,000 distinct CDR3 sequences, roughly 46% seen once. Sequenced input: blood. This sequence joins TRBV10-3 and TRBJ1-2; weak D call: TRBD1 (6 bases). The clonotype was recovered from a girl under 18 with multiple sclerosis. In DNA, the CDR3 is TGTGCCATTGGGAGGGCTACAGGGCAAAAGGCCTATGGCTACACCTTC. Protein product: CAIGRATGQKAYGYTF.